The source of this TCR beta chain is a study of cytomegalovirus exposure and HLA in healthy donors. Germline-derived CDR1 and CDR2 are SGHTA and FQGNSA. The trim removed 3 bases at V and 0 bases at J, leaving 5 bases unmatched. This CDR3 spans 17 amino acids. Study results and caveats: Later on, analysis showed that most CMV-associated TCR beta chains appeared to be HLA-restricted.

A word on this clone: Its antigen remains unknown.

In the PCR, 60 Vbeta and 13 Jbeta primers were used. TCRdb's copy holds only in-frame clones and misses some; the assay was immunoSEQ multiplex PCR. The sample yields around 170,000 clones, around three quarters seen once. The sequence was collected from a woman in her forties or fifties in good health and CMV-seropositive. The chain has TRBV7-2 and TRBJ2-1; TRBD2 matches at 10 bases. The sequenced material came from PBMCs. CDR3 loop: CASSFSGGPSSYNEQFF. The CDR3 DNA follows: TGTGCCAGCAGCTTTAGCGGGGGGCCGAGCTCCTACAATGAGCAGTTCTTC.